The 12 T cell receptor beta chains given below trace back to one sample, sequenced in a study of blood T cell repertoires in COVID-19 (dated by TCRdb to the early 2020s). The library was prepared using the immunoSEQ multiplex PCR assay. TCRdb took over this immuneACCESS table, retaining in-frame rearrangements with V and J assigned. Such tables are incomplete; in checked studies, under half of the missing clones stem from an unresolved V gene, and the remainder is unexplained. The sample table contains approximately 100,000 clones; only one count was recorded for around 80% of them. The ten largest clonotypes hold 20% to 25% of the sample. Sequenced material: peripheral blood. These receptors all stem from a man aged 65 to 79 with active or convalescent COVID-19.

V is TRBV18 and J is TRBJ2-1; 10 bases align to TRBD2. J gave up 6 bases and V 0 bases, and 2 bases lay outside the gene matches. CDR3 length equals 15 residues. Germline lookup yields CDR1 KGHSH and CDR2 LQKENI. CDR3 nucleotides: TGTGCCAGCTCACCACCGAAGCGGGGGGGCAATGAGCAGTTCTTC. Its translation is CASSPPKRGGNEQFF.

This clone was recorded only once. V is TRBV6-5 and J is TRBJ1-5; 8 nucleotides agree with TRBD1. J was trimmed by 4 bases and V by 10 bases; bases with no gene match: 6. The CDR3 totals 13 residues. CDR1 and CDR2 (germline): MNHEY, SVGAGI. CDR3 amino acids: CATGQGQNQPQHF. CDR3 bases: TGTGCCACCGGACAGGGCCAAAATCAGCCCCAGCATTTT.

The chain joins TRBV11-2 to TRBJ2-5; TRBD1 aligns across 8 bases. The CDR3 covers 13 residues. With 4 bases clipped from V and 5 bases from J, the junction kept 3 bases outside the gene matches. Germline loops: CDR1 SGHAT, CDR2 FQNNGV. In nucleotides, the CDR3 is TGTGCCAGCAGCTCGGACAGGGTCGAGACCCAGTACTTC. This gives the protein CASSSDRVETQYF.

The chain carries TRBV24-1 and TRBJ2-1; D is perhaps TRBD2 (7 bases). The length of the CDR3 is 16 residues. CDR1 and CDR2 from the germline V gene are KGHDR and SFDVKD. V was trimmed by 3 bases and J by 4 bases, leaving 15 bases between them. CDR3 bases: TGTGCCACCAGTGATGTTGTAGGGGGGGCGTACAATGAGCAGTTCTTC. The encoded protein is CATSDVVGGAYNEQFF.

V and J are TRBV3-1 (or the pseudogene TRBV3-2) and TRBJ2-5, with D maybe TRBD1 (5 bases). Trimming removed 4 bases at V and 4 bases at J, with 19 bases between. Per germline, CDR1 LGHDT and CDR2 YNNKEL (reference sequence). The CDR3 loop spans 16 amino acids. CDR3 DNA: TGTGCCAGCAGCCCTCCGCGCAGGGTCGACCCAGAGACCCAGTACTTC. It yields the protein CASSPPRRVDPETQYF.

V usage is TRBV28 and J usage is TRBJ1-2; no definite D call. This CDR3 is built from 13 residues. Trimming pared 4 bases from V and 0 bases from J, leaving 6 bases between. Germline V gene lookup returns CDR1 MDHEN and CDR2 SYDVKM. The CDR3 loop reads CASSSTPNYGYTF. The DNA for the CDR3 is TGTGCCAGCAGTTCCACTCCTAACTATGGCTACACCTTC.

This chain uses TRBV6-1 with TRBJ1-6; the D is unclear. This CDR3 region has 16 residues. In germline, CDR1 is MNHNS, CDR2 SASEGT. V dropped 1 base and J dropped 13 bases, with 20 bases sitting between them. The CDR3: CASSEGARTAASPLHF. The CDR3 DNA follows: TGTGCCAGCAGTGAAGGTGCCCGGACTGCTGCTTCGCCCCTCCACTTT.

CDR3 amino acids: CASSFGASYNEQFF. The CDR3 coding sequence is TGTGCCAGCAGCTTTGGGGCGTCCTACAATGAGCAGTTCTTC. This sequence joins TRBV11-2 and TRBJ2-1; possibly TRBD1 for D (5 bases). The CDR3 is 14 amino acids. Germline lookup yields CDR1 SGHAT and CDR2 FQNNGV. Trimming cost V 3 bases and J 1 base, with 7 bases left between them.

This chain links TRBV19 with TRBJ2-1, with D perhaps TRBD1 (6 bases). The CDR3 runs 13 residues. V was pared by 8 bases and J by 3 bases, with 11 bases between. CDR1 and CDR2 (germline): LNHDA, SQIVND (reference sequence). CDR3 DNA: TGTGCCAGTCGCCGGACAGACTACAATGAGCAGTTCTTC. As protein: CASRRTDYNEQFF.

V gene TRBV5-1 combines with J gene TRBJ1-4, with TRBD1 identical over 8 bases. This CDR3 is 15 amino acids long. Germline trimming cut 5 bases from V and 7 bases from J; bases unmatched to any gene: 10. In germline, CDR1 is SGHRS, CDR2 YFSETQ. CDR3 nucleotides: TGCGCCAGCAGACCCCAGGGGGCTTTAGGTGAAAAACTGTTTTTT. Protein sequence: CASRPQGALGEKLFF.

The V and J genes are TRBV5-1 and TRBJ1-1; D not resolved. Trimming shortened V by 5 bases and J by 2 bases, and 10 bases separated the two germline ends. Germline CDR1 and CDR2: SGHRS and YFSETQ. This CDR3 spans 13 amino acids. As DNA, the CDR3 is TGCGCCAGCAGAATGGAGTTAAACACTGAAGCTTTCTTT. It specifies CASRMELNTEAFF.

V gene TRBV30 combines with J gene TRBJ2-5, with 7 bases that match TRBD1. Germline-derived CDR1 and CDR2 are GTSNPN and SVGIG (reference sequence). J gave up 1 base and V 1 base, and 0 bases lay outside the gene matches. CDR3 length: 13 residues. This CDR3 reads CAWSAGGQETQYF. CDR3 coding DNA: TGTGCCTGGAGTGCAGGGGGCCAAGAGACCCAGTACTTC.